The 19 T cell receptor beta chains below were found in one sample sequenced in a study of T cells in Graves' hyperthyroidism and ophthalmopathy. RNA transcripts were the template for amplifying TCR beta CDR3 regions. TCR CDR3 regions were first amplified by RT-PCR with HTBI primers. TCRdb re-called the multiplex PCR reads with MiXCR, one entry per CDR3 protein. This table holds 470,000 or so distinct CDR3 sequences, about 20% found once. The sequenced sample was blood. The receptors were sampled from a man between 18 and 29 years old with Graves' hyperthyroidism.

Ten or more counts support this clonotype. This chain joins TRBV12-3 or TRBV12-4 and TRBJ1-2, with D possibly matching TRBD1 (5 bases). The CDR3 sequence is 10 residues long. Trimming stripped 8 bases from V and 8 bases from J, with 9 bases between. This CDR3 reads CASLGQGYTF. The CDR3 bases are TGTGCCAGCCTGGGGCAGGGCTACACCTTC.

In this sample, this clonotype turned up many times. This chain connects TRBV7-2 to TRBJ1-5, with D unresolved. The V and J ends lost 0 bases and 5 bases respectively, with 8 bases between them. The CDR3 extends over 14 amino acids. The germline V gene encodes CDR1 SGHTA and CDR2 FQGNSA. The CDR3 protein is CASSLAAGDQPQHF. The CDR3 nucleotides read TGTGCCAGCAGCTTAGCGGCGGGAGATCAGCCCCAGCATTTT. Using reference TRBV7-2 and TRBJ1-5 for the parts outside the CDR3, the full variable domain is GAGVSQSPSNKVTEKGKDVELRCDPISGHTALYWYRQSLGQGLEFLIYFQGNSAPDKSGLPSDRFSAERTGGSVSTLTIQRTQQEDSAVYLCASSLAAGDQPQHFGDGTRLSIL.

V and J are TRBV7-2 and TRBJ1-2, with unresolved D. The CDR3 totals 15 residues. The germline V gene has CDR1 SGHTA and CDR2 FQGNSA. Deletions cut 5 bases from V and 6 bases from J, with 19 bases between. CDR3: CASSQPTARLDGYTF. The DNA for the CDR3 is TGTGCCAGCAGCCAACCGACCGCCAGGCTGGATGGCTACACCTTC.

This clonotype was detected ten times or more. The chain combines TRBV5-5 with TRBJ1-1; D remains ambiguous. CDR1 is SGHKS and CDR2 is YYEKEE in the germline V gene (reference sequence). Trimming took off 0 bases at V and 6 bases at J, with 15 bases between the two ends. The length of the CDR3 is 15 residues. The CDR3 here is CASSLGGLRMAEAFF. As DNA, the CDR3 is TGTGCCAGCAGCTTGGGTGGTTTAAGGATGGCTGAAGCTTTCTTT.

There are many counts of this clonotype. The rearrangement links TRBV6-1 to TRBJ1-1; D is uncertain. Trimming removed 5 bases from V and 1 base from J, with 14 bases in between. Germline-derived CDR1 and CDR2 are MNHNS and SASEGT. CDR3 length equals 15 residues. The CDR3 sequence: CASSPSGRTNTEAFF. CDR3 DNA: TGTGCCAGCAGTCCATCTGGACGGACGAACACTGAAGCTTTCTTT.

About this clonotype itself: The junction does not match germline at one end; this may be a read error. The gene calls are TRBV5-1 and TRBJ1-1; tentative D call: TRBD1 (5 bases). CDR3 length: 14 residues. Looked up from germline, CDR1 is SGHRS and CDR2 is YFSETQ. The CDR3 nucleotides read TGCGCCGGCAGCTTGGACAATTACGGGACTGAAGCTTTCTTT. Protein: CAGSLDNYGTEAFF.

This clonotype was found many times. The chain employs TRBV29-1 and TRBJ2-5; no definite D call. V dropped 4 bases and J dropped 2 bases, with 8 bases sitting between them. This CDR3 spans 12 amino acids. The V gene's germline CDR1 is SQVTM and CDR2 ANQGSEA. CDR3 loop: CSVGASQETQYF. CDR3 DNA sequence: TGCAGCGTTGGGGCATCTCAAGAGACCCAGTACTTC.

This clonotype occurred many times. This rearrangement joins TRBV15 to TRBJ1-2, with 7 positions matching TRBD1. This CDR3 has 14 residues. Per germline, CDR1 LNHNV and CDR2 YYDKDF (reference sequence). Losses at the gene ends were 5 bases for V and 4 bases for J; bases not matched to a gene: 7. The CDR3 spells CATSSSPGGYGYTF. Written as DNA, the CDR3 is TGTGCCACCAGCTCCAGCCCAGGGGGCTATGGCTACACCTTC. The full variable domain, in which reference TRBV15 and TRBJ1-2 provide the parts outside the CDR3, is DAMVIQNPRYQVTQFGKPVTLSCSQTLNHNVMYWYQQKSSQAPKLLFHYYDKDFNNEADTPDNFQSRRPNTSFCFLDIRSPGLGDTAMYLCATSSSPGGYGYTFGSGTRLTVV.

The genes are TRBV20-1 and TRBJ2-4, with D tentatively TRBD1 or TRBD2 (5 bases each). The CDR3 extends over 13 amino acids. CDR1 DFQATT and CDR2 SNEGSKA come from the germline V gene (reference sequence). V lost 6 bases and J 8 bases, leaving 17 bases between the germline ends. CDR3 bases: TGCAGTGCCCAGTTAGGGGTCGGGGACATTCAGTACTTC. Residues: CSAQLGVGDIQYF.

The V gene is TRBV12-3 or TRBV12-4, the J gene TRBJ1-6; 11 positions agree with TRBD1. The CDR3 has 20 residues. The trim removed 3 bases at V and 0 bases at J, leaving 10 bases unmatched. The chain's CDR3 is CASSFAQGQGASSYNSPLHF. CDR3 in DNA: TGTGCCAGCAGTTTCGCCCAAGGACAGGGGGCTAGCTCCTATAATTCACCCCTCCACTTT.

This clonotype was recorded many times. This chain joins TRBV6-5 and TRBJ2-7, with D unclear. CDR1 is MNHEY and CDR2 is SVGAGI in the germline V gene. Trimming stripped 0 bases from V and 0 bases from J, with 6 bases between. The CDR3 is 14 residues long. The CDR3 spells CASSYSGDSYEQYF. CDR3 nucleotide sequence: TGTGCCAGCAGTTACTCTGGAGACTCCTACGAGCAGTACTTC.

The CDR3 nucleotides are TGTGCCAGCAGTCCACAGAGCTATGGCTACACCTTC. Translation gives CASSPQSYGYTF. The chain combines TRBV28 with TRBJ1-2; D remains ambiguous. The ends were cut back, 5 bases at V and 4 bases at J, with 8 bases in the middle. Looked up from germline, CDR1 is MDHEN and CDR2 is SYDVKM. The CDR3 extends over 12 amino acids.

CDR3 sequence (DNA): TGCAGTGCAAACGTGGGGGGGGGGGCCCAGCCCCAGCATTTT. Translating it yields CSANVGGGAQPQHF. V is TRBV20-1 and J is TRBJ1-5; the D gene is possibly TRBD1 (6 bases). V lost 6 bases, J lost 7 bases, and 19 bases lay in between. Germline-derived CDR1 and CDR2 are DFQATT and SNEGSKA (reference sequence). The CDR3 spans 14 residues.

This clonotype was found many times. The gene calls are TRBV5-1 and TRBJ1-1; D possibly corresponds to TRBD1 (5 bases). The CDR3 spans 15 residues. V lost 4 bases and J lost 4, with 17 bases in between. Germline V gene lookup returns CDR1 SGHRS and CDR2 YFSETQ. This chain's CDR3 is CASSRGGSRSTEAFF. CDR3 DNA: TGCGCCAGCAGCAGGGGAGGGTCCAGGAGCACTGAAGCTTTCTTT.

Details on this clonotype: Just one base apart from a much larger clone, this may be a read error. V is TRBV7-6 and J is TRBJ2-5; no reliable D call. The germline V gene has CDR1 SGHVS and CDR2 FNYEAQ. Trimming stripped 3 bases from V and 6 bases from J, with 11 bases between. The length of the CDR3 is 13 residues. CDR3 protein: CASSLGERQTQYF. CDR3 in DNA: TGTGCCAGCAGCTTGGGCGAAAGGCAGACCCAGTACTTC.

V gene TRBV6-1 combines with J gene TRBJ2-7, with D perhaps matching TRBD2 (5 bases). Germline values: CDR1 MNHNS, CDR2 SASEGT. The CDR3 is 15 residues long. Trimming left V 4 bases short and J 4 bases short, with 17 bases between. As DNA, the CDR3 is TGTGCCAGCAGTGGCGGGCCAGAGCGGACGTACGAGCAGTACTTC. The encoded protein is CASSGGPERTYEQYF.

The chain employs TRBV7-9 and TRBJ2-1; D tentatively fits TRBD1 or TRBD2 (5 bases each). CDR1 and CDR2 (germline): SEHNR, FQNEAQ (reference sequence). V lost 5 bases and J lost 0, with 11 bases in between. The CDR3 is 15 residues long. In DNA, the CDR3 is TGTGCCAGCAGCATCGAGGGGATCTCCTACAATGAGCAGTTCTTC. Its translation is CASSIEGISYNEQFF.

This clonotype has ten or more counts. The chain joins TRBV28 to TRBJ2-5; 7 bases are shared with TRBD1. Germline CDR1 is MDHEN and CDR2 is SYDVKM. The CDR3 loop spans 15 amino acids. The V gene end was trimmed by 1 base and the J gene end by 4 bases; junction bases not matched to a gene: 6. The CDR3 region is CASSLLTGTGETQYF. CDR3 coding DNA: TGTGCCAGCAGTTTATTGACAGGGACGGGAGAGACCCAGTACTTC.

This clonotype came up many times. The CDR3 is CSVGAIGETQYF. The CDR3, as DNA: TGCAGCGTTGGGGCCATCGGAGAGACCCAGTACTTC. This sequence joins TRBV29-1 and TRBJ2-5; D gene unclear. The CDR3 contains 12 residues. Between the trimmed V and J ends, which lost 4 bases and 4 bases, there was a span of 10 bases. In germline, CDR1 is SQVTM, CDR2 ANQGSEA.